A single sample is the source of the 16 T cell receptor beta chains below, sequenced in a study of beta chain features in type 1 diabetes. Sequenced material consisted of expressed TCRB transcripts (all of the isolated RNA was reverse transcribed). Produced via immunoSEQ multiplex PCR; TCRdb's table is partial and in-frame only. The table lists 160,000 or so clones, approximately 9.9% of them singletons. The specimen sequenced was central memory CD4+ T cells from blood. These receptors were collected from a woman younger than 30 in good health.

This clone was picked up one time. V and J are TRBV4-1 and TRBJ1-4; D is uncertain. V was trimmed by 3 bases and J by 4 bases, leaving 9 bases between them. Germline V gene data show CDR1 as MGHRA and CDR2 as YSYEKL. The length of the CDR3 is 14 residues. CDR3 sequence (DNA): TGCGCCAGCAGCCACGAAGGAGTTAATGAAAAACTGTTTTTT. Its translation is CASSHEGVNEKLFF.

This clone appeared a few times. Other DNA sequences within the sample encode an identical CDR3. The CDR3 sequence is CASSPGTSTDTQYF. CDR3 in DNA: TGCGCCAGCAGCCCCGGGACTAGCACAGATACGCAGTATTTT. The gene calls are TRBV5-1 and TRBJ2-3; possibly TRBD2 for D (6 bases). Per germline, CDR1 SGHRS and CDR2 YFSETQ. There are 14 residues in the CDR3. The V end was cut by 4 bases, the J end by 0 bases, with 9 bases between.

This clone was picked up one time. The chain joins TRBV5-4 to TRBJ1-2; tentative D call: TRBD1 (5 bases). Trimming took 4 bases from V and 5 from J, leaving 18 bases between them. The CDR3 runs to 15 residues. In germline, CDR1 is SGHNT, CDR2 YYREEE (reference sequence). Here the CDR3 DNA reads TGTGCCAGCAGCCAAGATCTGGTACAGGCGTATGGCTACACCTTC. Protein sequence: CASSQDLVQAYGYTF.

V and J are TRBV29-1 and TRBJ1-2; D is perhaps TRBD1 (6 bases). Germline loops: CDR1 SQVTM, CDR2 ANQGSEA. The V end lost 3 bases, the J end lost 7 bases, and 12 bases lay between the germline ends. CDR3 size: 12 residues. The CDR3 DNA reads as TGCAGCGTTGACTCAGGGGTCGGTGGCTACACCTTC. Translation gives CSVDSGVGGYTF.

The V call is TRBV30, the J call TRBJ2-3, with TRBD2 matching over 13 bases. CDR3 length: 16 residues. CDR1 is GTSNPN, CDR2 SVGIG, per germline (reference sequence). V lost 1 base, J lost 3 bases, and 4 bases stayed unmatched. The CDR3 protein is CAWSDGLAGVTDTQYF. The DNA of the CDR3 is TGTGCCTGGAGTGATGGACTAGCGGGGGTAACAGATACGCAGTATTTT.

This clone was counted between two and nine times. This chain joins TRBV10-3 and TRBJ2-7; D gene uncertain. Germline V gives CDR1 ENHRY, CDR2 SYGVKD. With 4 bases removed from V and 4 bases from J, the gap between germline ends came to 5 bases. CDR3 length: 11 residues. The CDR3 DNA reads as TGTGCCATCAGTGGAGAGTACGAGCAGTACTTC. Its translation: CAISGEYEQYF.

This clone has only a few counts. The chain has TRBV2 and TRBJ2-2, with 9 positions matching TRBD1. The germline CDR1 and CDR2 sequences are SNHLY and FYNNEI. Trimming at V came to 4 bases and at J to 3 bases, leaving 3 bases not matched to a gene. The CDR3 is 15 amino acids. CDR3 in DNA: TGTGCCAGCAGTGTACAGGGGGCCGACACCGGGGAGCTGTTTTTT. Its translation: CASSVQGADTGELFF. The full variable domain, rest sourced from reference TRBV2 and TRBJ2-2, is EPEVTQTPSHQVTQMGQEVILRCVPISNHLYFYWYRQILGQKVEFLVSFYNNEISEKSEIFDDQFSVERPDGSNFTLKIRSTKLEDSAMYFCASSVQGADTGELFFGEGSRLTVL.

There are a few counts of this clone. The chain couples TRBV6-5 to TRBJ1-2; D is undetermined. Per the germline V gene, CDR1 is MNHEY and CDR2 is SVGAGI. The CDR3 sequence is 14 residues long. V gave up 2 bases and J gave up 5 bases, with 12 bases separating them. This CDR3 is CASSYGDGLYGYTF. CDR3 bases: TGTGCCAGCAGTTACGGAGATGGGTTGTATGGCTACACCTTC.

The CDR3 loop reads CASSSRGTGHLSEQYF. DNA of the CDR3: TGTGCCAGCAGCTCCAGGGGGACAGGGCACTTATCCGAGCAGTACTTC. The rearrangement uses TRBV11-2 and TRBJ2-7, with TRBD1 matching 9 bases. The CDR3 consists of 16 residues. V dropped 4 bases and J dropped 6; count of bases not matched to a gene: 13. Germline V gene sequence: CDR1 SGHAT, CDR2 FQNNGV.

This clone was counted many times. This chain connects TRBV2 to TRBJ1-2; a weak D match, TRBD1 (6 bases). Germline CDR1 reads SNHLY; CDR2 reads FYNNEI. The CDR3 covers 13 residues. V lost 2 bases to trimming and J lost 5 bases, with 9 bases between them. The CDR3 here is CASSEQGKYGYTF. The CDR3 DNA reads as TGTGCCAGCAGTGAACAGGGGAAGTATGGCTACACCTTC.

This clone occurred a few times. The chain combines TRBV11-2 with TRBJ1-1; D is perhaps TRBD1 (5 bases). The CDR3 runs 13 residues. V shed 8 bases and J shed 1 base, with 11 bases lying between them. The V gene's germline CDR1 is SGHAT and CDR2 FQNNGV. This CDR3 reads CASQGSGNTEAFF. The CDR3 DNA sequence: TGTGCCAGCCAGGGTTCAGGGAACACTGAAGCTTTCTTT.

This clone occurred a few times. The chain recombines TRBV4-3 with TRBJ1-2; tentatively, D is TRBD1 (5 bases). This CDR3 has 15 residues. V was cut by 3 bases and J by 6 bases, with 17 bases left in between. The germline gives CDR1 LGHNA, CDR2 YSLEER. CDR3 coding DNA: TGCGCCAGCAGCCACACTGACTCCGGCAGGGATGGCTACACCTTC. Residues: CASSHTDSGRDGYTF.

This clone has a handful of counts. The chain employs TRBV19 and TRBJ2-7, with 10 nucleotides matching TRBD2. The germline V gene has CDR1 LNHDA and CDR2 SQIVND (reference sequence). The J segment lost 7 bases and the V segment lost 4 bases, leaving 4 bases of the junction unmatched. The CDR3 covers 13 residues. CDR3 coding DNA: TGTGCCAGTAGTAAGGGACTAGCGTGGGAGCAGTACTTC. Its translation is CASSKGLAWEQYF.

This clone was seen many times. The rearrangement joins TRBV5-6 to TRBJ2-1, with TRBD2 as a possible D gene (6 bases). Deletions cut 4 bases from V and 12 bases from J, with 26 bases between. Germline-derived CDR1 and CDR2 are SGHDT and YYEEEE. There are 16 residues in the CDR3. In DNA, the CDR3 is TGTGCCAGCAGCGTAAAAGAAGCGGGCCCCGGGAAGGGGCAGTTCTTC. Translating gives CASSVKEAGPGKGQFF.

V usage is TRBV20-1 and J usage is TRBJ2-7; unclear D gene. Germline CDR1 is DFQATT and CDR2 is SNEGSKA (reference sequence). V dropped 0 bases and J dropped 6 bases, with 6 bases sitting between them. The CDR3 is 11 amino acids. The CDR3 sequence is CSARDLREQYF. The DNA of the CDR3 is TGCAGTGCTAGAGATCTCCGCGAGCAGTACTTC.

This clone appeared once. J is TRBJ2-3 and V is TRBV7-2; TRBD2 matches 8 bases. The CDR3 is 15 residues long. J gave up 6 bases and V 5 bases, and 10 bases lay outside the gene matches. Per the germline V gene, CDR1 is SGHTA and CDR2 is FQGNSA. DNA of the CDR3: TGTGCCAGCAGCCGGACGGGGGGGCCAGCGGATACGCAGTATTTT. Its translation: CASSRTGGPADTQYF.